This TCR beta chain was documented in a study of T cell repertoires in cytomegalovirus infection. In the study overall: Public TCR beta signatures provided an indication of both CMV infection and a matching HLA type.

Comment on this clonotype: Antigen: not known.

Per the germline V gene, CDR1 is MNHNY and CDR2 is SVGAGI (reference sequence). The CDR3 runs to 15 residues. V lost 5 bases to trimming and J lost 5 bases; unmatched junction nucleotides: 11. In TCRdb, the reads were re-called with MiXCR into one record per CDR3 protein. Here the sample spans 200,000 to 250,000 distinct CDR3 sequences, approximately 22% being singletons. Overall study results and limits: Accumulated public TCR beta family frequency recognized individuals carrying CMV together with the relevant HLA. Dominating the ex vivo response were HLA-C-restricted CMV-specific TCR beta clonotypes.

The chain combines TRBV6-6 with TRBJ2-5; 7 bases agree with TRBD1. What was sequenced was CD8+ T cells from PBMCs. This receptor was obtained from a human donor in good health (CMV status not recorded). Some clones in this sample may be carry-over from other donors' samples. The chain's CDR3 is CASSDIIGQAETQYF. The CDR3, as DNA: TGTGCCAGCAGTGACATTATCGGACAGGCTGAGACCCAGTACTTC.